The clone carrying this T cell receptor (beta chain) showed up many times. As yet, its antigen is unknown. This record comes from a study of shared clonotypes between healthy human individuals. About the study: Contributing individuals were two females and a few males aged 18 to 49. General study results and limits: What limited the represented genetic and exposure-history diversity was the small number of donors. Relative to memory subsets, naive subsets generally showed larger estimated richness.

Genomic DNA (from each subset) was split evenly across several immunoSEQ plates. Clones were read by immunoSEQ multiplex PCR, and TCRdb kept only the in-frame ones, dropping some. The sample includes 85,000 to 100,000 clones, less than 80% of them seen just once. Trimming shortened V by 1 base and J by 6 bases, and 10 bases separated the two germline ends. Germline CDR1 SEHNR, CDR2 FQNEAQ (reference sequence). This CDR3 has 14 residues. The sequenced sample was memory CD8+ T cells sorted from blood. The subset denotes: CD45RO+ cells pooled with CCR7-negative TemRA cells. This TCR came from a man aged 25-40 years in good health. The chain is built from TRBV7-9 and TRBJ2-1; TRBD1 might be the D (5 bases). CDR3: CASSLDKGINEQFF. The CDR3 DNA reads as TGTGCCAGCAGCTTAGATAAGGGGATCAATGAGCAGTTCTTC.